Listed here are 28 T cell receptor beta chains from one sample, sequenced in a study of cytomegalovirus exposure and HLA in healthy donors. Primers: 60 Vbeta forward and 13 Jbeta reverse. Data came from immunoSEQ multiplex PCR; TCRdb stores just in-frame clones and leaves some out. The sample records some 200,000 clones, about 70% being singletons. The specimen was PBMCs. All receptors come from a woman aged 25-40 years in good health and CMV-seronegative.

This chain connects TRBV5-4 to TRBJ2-5; tentatively, D is TRBD2 (6 bases). CDR1 and CDR2 (germline): SGHNT, YYREEE (reference sequence). Trimming stripped 3 bases from V and 11 bases from J, with 14 bases between. The CDR3 is 12 amino acids. CDR3: CASSSVEGIQYF. The CDR3 coding sequence is TGTGCCAGCAGCTCAGTGGAGGGGATTCAGTACTTC.

The chain couples TRBV5-1 to TRBJ2-5, with D maybe TRBD1 (6 bases). The J call is doubtful: the DNA matches TRBJ2-7 better. The V gene's germline CDR1 is SGHRS and CDR2 YFSETQ. CDR3 length: 13 amino acids. CDR3 amino acids: CASSHGQTYEQYF. The CDR3 bases are TGCGCCAGCAGCCACGGACAGACCTACGAGCAGTACTTC.

The genes are TRBV15 and TRBJ1-2, with D unclear. Trimming took off 2 bases at V and 6 bases at J, with 10 bases between the two ends. Germline V gene lookup returns CDR1 LNHNV and CDR2 YYDKDF (reference sequence). The length of the CDR3 is 13 residues. The CDR3 here is CATSRSSTDGYTF. The CDR3 DNA sequence: TGTGCCACCAGCAGATCTTCGACTGATGGCTACACCTTC. Full variable domain (rest looked up from reference TRBV15 and TRBJ1-2): DAMVIQNPRYQVTQFGKPVTLSCSQTLNHNVMYWYQQKSSQAPKLLFHYYDKDFNNEADTPDNFQSRRPNTSFCFLDIRSPGLGDTAMYLCATSRSSTDGYTFGSGTRLTVV.

The rearrangement links TRBV5-6 to TRBJ2-7; tentative D call: TRBD2 (6 bases). With 2 bases removed from V and 6 bases from J, the gap between germline ends came to 21 bases. Germline-derived CDR1 and CDR2 are SGHDT and YYEEEE. The CDR3 extends over 16 amino acids. CDR3 amino acids: CASSFLGTPGVGEQYF. Written as DNA, the CDR3 is TGTGCCAGCAGCTTCCTCGGGACTCCCGGGGTCGGCGAGCAGTACTTC.

This clone was seen just once. The V and J genes are TRBV27 and TRBJ2-1; D might be TRBD2 (6 bases). With 1 base removed from V and 1 base from J, the gap between germline ends came to 8 bases. This CDR3 has 15 residues. CDR1 and CDR2 (germline): MNHEY, SMNVEV (reference sequence). CDR3 bases: TGTGCCAGCAGTTTATGGGGGAGGTCCTACAATGAGCAGTTCTTC. Protein product: CASSLWGRSYNEQFF.

The chain recombines TRBV27 with TRBJ2-7; D gene unclear. The CDR3 is 12 amino acids. V was trimmed by 5 bases and J by 3 bases, leaving 8 bases between them. The germline V gene has CDR1 MNHEY and CDR2 SMNVEV (reference sequence). In DNA form, the CDR3 reads TGTGCCAGCAGTCGACAAGGCTACGAGCAGTACTTC. Protein sequence: CASSRQGYEQYF.

The genes are TRBV15 and TRBJ1-1; D gene unclear. This CDR3 is built from 15 residues. V lost 2 bases, J lost 1 base, and 11 bases lay in between. CDR1 and CDR2 from the germline V gene are LNHNV and YYDKDF (reference sequence). This CDR3 is CATSRPSLSNTEAFF. The CDR3 coding sequence is TGTGCCACCAGCAGACCATCACTCTCGAACACTGAAGCTTTCTTT.

Turning to this clone: The same CDR3 also results from other DNA sequences found in this sample. V usage is TRBV15 and J usage is TRBJ2-3; D is unclear. This CDR3 has 12 residues. V was shortened by 0 bases and J by 5 bases, with 3 bases between the two germline ends. CDR1 LNHNV and CDR2 YYDKDF come from the germline V gene (reference sequence). This chain's CDR3 is CATSRDRDTQYF. The CDR3 DNA reads TGTGCCACCAGCAGAGATAGAGATACGCAGTATTTT.

This chain uses TRBV27 with TRBJ2-1; the D gene is possibly TRBD1 (6 bases). This CDR3 contains 16 residues. V lost 5 bases and J 2 bases, leaving 16 bases between the germline ends. The V gene's germline CDR1 is MNHEY and CDR2 SMNVEV (reference sequence). CDR3: CASSPQTGLAYNEQFF. The DNA of the CDR3 is TGTGCCAGCAGTCCACAAACAGGGTTGGCCTACAATGAGCAGTTCTTC.

This clone came up a few times. The chain employs TRBV9 and TRBJ2-5; D may be TRBD2 (7 bases). Trimming removed 2 bases at V and 3 bases at J, with 17 bases between. The CDR3 spans 16 residues. The germline CDR1 and CDR2 sequences are SGDLS and YYNGEE. The CDR3 coding sequence is TGTGCCAGCAGCGTCGGGGTGGGAGGGGGTAAAGAGACCCAGTACTTC. Protein: CASSVGVGGGKETQYF.

This chain connects TRBV5-4 to TRBJ2-1; the match to TRBD2 covers 13 bases. This CDR3 contains 19 residues. The V and J ends lost 4 bases and 0 bases, in that order; junction bases with no gene match: 10. Per the germline V gene, CDR1 is SGHNT and CDR2 is YYREEE (reference sequence). CDR3 sequence: CASSGWTSGRKSSYNEQFF. In nucleotides, the CDR3 is TGTGCCAGCAGCGGGTGGACTAGCGGGAGAAAGAGCTCCTACAATGAGCAGTTCTTC. Full variable domain (missing parts from reference TRBV5-4 and TRBJ2-1): ETGVTQSPTHLIKTRGQQVTLRCSSQSGHNTVSWYQQALGQGPQFIFQYYREEENGRGNFPPRFSGLQFPNYSSELNVNALELDDSALYLCASSGWTSGRKSSYNEQFFGPGTRLTVL.

The chain combines TRBV5-1 with TRBJ1-1, with 8 bases identical to TRBD1. This CDR3 has 16 residues. The germline V gene encodes CDR1 SGHRS and CDR2 YFSETQ. Trimming cost V 1 base and J 4 bases; bases outside gene matches: 9. The CDR3 region is CASSLSPVQGGTEAFF. The CDR3 bases are TGCGCCAGCAGCTTGTCCCCCGTACAGGGGGGCACTGAAGCTTTCTTT.

The genes are TRBV5-1 and TRBJ2-7, with 8 bases lining up with TRBD2. Losses at the gene ends were 5 bases for V and 1 base for J; bases not matched to a gene: 5. The germline gives CDR1 SGHRS, CDR2 YFSETQ. This CDR3 has 14 amino acids. For the CDR3, the DNA is TGCGCCAGCAGAATCGGGAGGGGATCCTACGAGCAGTACTTC. This codes for CASRIGRGSYEQYF.

The CDR3 sequence: CASSVPGQGLDGYTF. As DNA, the CDR3 is TGCGCCAGCAGCGTCCCGGGACAGGGATTAGATGGCTACACCTTC. The V call is TRBV5-1, the J call TRBJ1-2; TRBD1 agrees at 9 bases. The ends lost 4 bases at V and 6 bases at J; junction bases unmatched: 10. Germline lookup yields CDR1 SGHRS and CDR2 YFSETQ. CDR3 length: 15 residues.

The rearrangement joins TRBV4-2 to TRBJ2-2; TRBD1 is a possible D gene (6 bases). CDR1 and CDR2 from the germline V gene are LGHNA and YNFKEQ. Trimming stripped 1 base from V and 1 base from J, with 19 bases between. CDR3 length: 19 residues. DNA for the CDR3: TGTGCCAGCAGCCAAGTAGGGGGTTGGGACGGAAAGAACACCGGGGAGCTGTTTTTT. Its protein product is CASSQVGGWDGKNTGELFF.

This rearrangement joins TRBV23-1 to TRBJ1-1, with D maybe TRBD1 (5 bases). TRBV23-1 is noted as an ORF with a role that remains uncertain. CDR3 length: 15 amino acids. Trimming removed 3 bases at V and 6 bases at J, with 17 bases between. The CDR3 DNA reads as TGCGCCAGCAGTCATTCCATGTCCAGGGTAGCTGAAGCTTTCTTT. This sequence encodes CASSHSMSRVAEAFF.

In its sample, this clone was seen once. J is TRBJ2-5 and V is TRBV7-9; TRBD2 matches 10 bases. The end of the DNA fits TRBJ2-7 better, so the J call may be wrong. CDR3 length equals 14 residues. The V gene's germline CDR1 is SEHNR and CDR2 FQNEAQ (reference sequence). CDR3 loop: CASSSGLAKYEQYF. The CDR3 bases are TGTGCCAGCAGCTCGGGACTAGCGAAATACGAGCAGTACTTC.

The CDR3 DNA is TGTGCCAGCAGCTACCTTAGCGGACCCTACGAGCAGTACTTC. This gives the protein CASSYLSGPYEQYF. The chain recombines TRBV11-3 with TRBJ2-7; a weak D match, TRBD2 (6 bases). Trimming took 4 bases from V and 2 from J, leaving 12 bases between them. The CDR3 is 14 residues long. Looked up from germline, CDR1 is SGHNT and CDR2 is YENEEA.

The V gene is TRBV30, the J gene TRBJ2-2; 8 bases fit TRBD2. The ends lost 3 bases at V and 0 bases at J; junction bases unmatched: 3. This CDR3 region has 15 residues. Per germline, CDR1 GTSNPN and CDR2 SVGIG (reference sequence). CDR3: CAWRYSGTNTGELFF. CDR3 coding DNA: TGTGCCTGGAGGTATAGCGGGACGAACACCGGGGAGCTGTTTTTT. Complete variable domain (other parts from reference TRBV30 and TRBJ2-2): SQTIHQWPATLVQPVGSPLSLECTVEGTSNPNLYWYRQAAGRGLQLLFYSVGIGQISSEVPQNLSASRPQDRQFILSSKKLLLSDSGFYLCAWRYSGTNTGELFFGEGSRLTVL.

The gene calls are TRBV30 and TRBJ2-1; D is undetermined. Per germline, CDR1 GTSNPN and CDR2 SVGIG (reference sequence). Trimming removed 2 bases at V and 7 bases at J, with 9 bases between. The CDR3 is made up of 12 amino acids. DNA of the CDR3: TGTGCCTGGAGTACGCTACGTAATGAGCAGTTCTTC. As protein: CAWSTLRNEQFF.

The gene calls are TRBV6-4 and TRBJ2-3; TRBD2 agrees at 9 bases. CDR3 length: 15 amino acids. In germline, CDR1 is MRHNA, CDR2 SNTAGT. Trimming at V came to 2 bases and at J to 1 base, leaving 1 base not matched to a gene. In DNA, the CDR3 is TGTGCCAGCAGTGACACTAGCGGGCGCACAGATACGCAGTATTTT. It encodes CASSDTSGRTDTQYF.

This clone was recorded only once. The genes are TRBV4-1 and TRBJ1-4, with D maybe TRBD1 (6 bases). The CDR3 is made up of 12 amino acids. Trimming stripped 0 bases from V and 14 bases from J, with 10 bases between. CDR1 is MGHRA and CDR2 is YSYEKL in the germline V gene. The CDR3 DNA reads as TGCGCCAGCAGCCAAGAAGGGGGTTCTCTGTTTTTT. This translates into CASSQEGGSLFF.

This clone has a handful of counts. The chain couples TRBV4-3 to TRBJ2-1; the D gene is possibly TRBD1 (6 bases). V was clipped by 1 base and J by 7 bases, with 14 bases between them. From germline, CDR1 is LGHNA and CDR2 YSLEER. This CDR3 has 15 amino acids. The DNA of the CDR3 is TGCGCCAGCAGCCAAGGACAGGACACGCGGAATGAGCAGTTCTTC. Translating gives CASSQGQDTRNEQFF.

The CDR3 loop is CASSLSAGLGIYEQYF. In nucleotides, the CDR3 is TGTGCCAGCAGTTTATCCGCGGGACTAGGGATCTACGAGCAGTACTTC. V usage is TRBV27 and J usage is TRBJ2-7; 8 bases fit TRBD2. The junction had 7 bases not matched to a gene; V was cut back by 0 bases and J by 3 bases. Per germline, CDR1 MNHEY and CDR2 SMNVEV (reference sequence). The CDR3 totals 16 residues.

This chain connects TRBV29-1 to TRBJ1-3; D gene unclear. With 3 bases removed from V and 1 base from J, the gap between germline ends came to 10 bases. The length of the CDR3 is 14 residues. In germline, CDR1 is SQVTM, CDR2 ANQGSEA. The CDR3 DNA reads TGCAGCGTTGAGTCATCGGGTTCTGGAAACACCATATATTTT. Its protein is CSVESSGSGNTIYF.

This clone has a handful of counts. The chain carries TRBV2 and TRBJ2-5, with D maybe TRBD1 (6 bases). The CDR3 length is 15 residues. Germline CDR1 and CDR2: SNHLY and FYNNEI. Trimming cost V 4 bases and J 2 bases, with 14 bases left between them. The CDR3 here is CASSGSTGGQETQYF. In DNA form, the CDR3 reads TGTGCCAGCAGTGGATCGACAGGCGGGCAAGAGACCCAGTACTTC.

The V call is TRBV2, the J call TRBJ1-4; 9 positions match TRBD1. The germline V gene has CDR1 SNHLY and CDR2 FYNNEI. V lost 5 bases, J lost 5 bases, and 6 bases stayed unmatched. CDR3 length equals 15 residues. The CDR3, as DNA: TGTGCCAGCAGTTTCGACAGGGGGGCCAATGAAAAACTGTTTTTT. Residues: CASSFDRGANEKLFF. The variable domain in full, completed from reference TRBV2 and TRBJ1-4, reads EPEVTQTPSHQVTQMGQEVILRCVPISNHLYFYWYRQILGQKVEFLVSFYNNEISEKSEIFDDQFSVERPDGSNFTLKIRSTKLEDSAMYFCASSFDRGANEKLFFGSGTQLSVL.

This sequence joins TRBV7-3 and TRBJ1-1; tentative D call: TRBD1 (5 bases). CDR1 is SGHTA, CDR2 FQGTGA, per germline. Trimming took 5 bases from V and 1 from J, leaving 17 bases between them. CDR3 size: 16 residues. The CDR3 region has the DNA TGTGCCAGCAGCCACAACGGGGGTAGGGGGAACACTGAAGCTTTCTTT. This sequence encodes CASSHNGGRGNTEAFF.